This TCR beta chain comes out of a study of T cell responses to AZD1222 COVID-19 vaccine. Whole-study results and caveats: No day 14 peak samples; only post-peak repertoires were characterized. Females made up more of the donors, who were largely white British, and clonal diversity may have come out too low.

This clone turned up a few times. Its antigen remains unidentified. V lost 5 bases and J 0 bases, leaving 11 bases between the germline ends. Looked up from germline, CDR1 is SGHNT and CDR2 is YENEEA. The CDR3 consists of 15 residues. Sequenced by immunoSEQ multiplex PCR; TCRdb stores in-frame clones only, minus some. The sample includes 110,000 or so clones, 85% to 90% of them seen just once. The rearrangement links TRBV11-3 to TRBJ1-3; D not certain. This receptor was identified in an adult who received the AZD1222 COVID-19 vaccine. Specimen: peripheral blood, collected 28 days after the second AZD1222 dose. CDR3: CASSPPGSSGNTIYF. In DNA, the CDR3 is TGTGCCAGCAGCCCTCCGGGCAGCTCTGGAAACACCATATATTTT.